These 26 T cell receptor beta chains came from one sample sequenced in a study of shared clonotypes between healthy human individuals. Data came from immunoSEQ multiplex PCR; TCRdb stores just in-frame clones and leaves some out. Seen here are roughly 2 million clones, about 95% observed once, and the top ten hold more than 0.1%. Sequencing used naive CD4+ T cells sorted from blood. Subset noted: CD45RA+ positively selected. These TCRs come from a man younger than 35 in good health.

The J gene is TRBJ1-2, the V gene TRBV19; D not certain. This CDR3 has 14 amino acids. Per the germline V gene, CDR1 is LNHDA and CDR2 is SQIVND (reference sequence). V was clipped by 7 bases and J by 3 bases, with 15 bases between them. The CDR3 protein is CASKGRNNDYGYTF. The CDR3 coding sequence is TGTGCCAGTAAAGGCAGAAACAACGACTATGGCTACACCTTC. The full variable domain, completed using reference TRBV19 and TRBJ1-2, is DGGITQSPKYLFRKEGQNVTLSCEQNLNHDAMYWYRQDPGQGLRLIYYSQIVNDFQKGDIAEGYSVSREKKESFPLTVTSAQKNPTAFYLCASKGRNNDYGYTFGSGTRLTVV.

The chain joins TRBV19 to TRBJ2-1; TRBD2 agrees at 7 bases. J lost 3 bases, V lost 6 bases, and 11 bases had no gene match. Germline CDR1 is LNHDA and CDR2 is SQIVND (reference sequence). The CDR3 spans 16 residues. Here the CDR3 reads CASRTTSPENYNEQFF. In nucleotides, the CDR3 is TGTGCCAGTAGAACGACTAGCCCGGAGAACTACAATGAGCAGTTCTTC.

The chain has TRBV7-3 and TRBJ1-5; 7 nucleotides agree with TRBD1. Germline V gene sequence: CDR1 SGHTA, CDR2 FQGTGA. The J segment lost 5 bases and the V segment lost 2 bases, leaving 6 bases of the junction unmatched. The CDR3 covers 15 residues. The CDR3 nucleotides are TGTGCCAGCAGCTTAGACAGGGAGGGTTATCAGCCCCAGCATTTT. It codes for CASSLDREGYQPQHF.

V is TRBV10-3 and J is TRBJ2-3; D might be TRBD2 (6 bases). Germline assignment: CDR1 ENHRY and CDR2 SYGVKD. The CDR3 is made up of 14 amino acids. V gave up 7 bases and J gave up 1 base, with 12 bases separating them. The CDR3 coding sequence is TGTGCCATCATGAAAACGGGGGGCACAGATACGCAGTATTTT. It encodes CAIMKTGGTDTQYF.

This rearrangement joins TRBV30 to TRBJ1-5; D uncertain. Germline CDR1 reads GTSNPN; CDR2 reads SVGIG (reference sequence). There are 13 residues in the CDR3. V lost 3 bases to trimming and J lost 4 bases, with 10 bases between them. CDR3 sequence: CAWSLGPNQPQHF. DNA for the CDR3: TGTGCCTGGAGCCTAGGGCCTAATCAGCCCCAGCATTTT.

Regarding this clone: The sample contains more than one DNA sequence encoding this CDR3. This chain connects TRBV5-1 to TRBJ1-3, with D uncertain. Between the trimmed V and J ends, which lost 2 bases and 1 base, there was a span of 7 bases. The CDR3 length is 14 residues. From germline, CDR1 is SGHRS and CDR2 YFSETQ. CDR3 region: CASSFGDSGNTIYF. The CDR3 DNA reads TGCGCCAGCAGCTTCGGAGATTCTGGAAACACCATATATTTT.

The gene calls are TRBV7-9 and TRBJ2-7, with D tentatively TRBD2 (6 bases). From germline, CDR1 is SEHNR and CDR2 FQNEAQ (reference sequence). V gave up 6 bases and J gave up 0 bases, with 6 bases separating them. CDR3 length: 12 residues. The CDR3 spells CASREGSYEQYF. The CDR3 DNA follows: TGTGCCAGCAGGGAGGGCTCCTACGAGCAGTACTTC.

The chain combines TRBV5-6 with TRBJ2-2; 10 bases align to TRBD1. Germline V gives CDR1 SGHDT, CDR2 YYEEEE. The CDR3 length is 16 residues. The ends lost 5 bases at V and 8 bases at J; junction bases unmatched: 12. The CDR3 spells CASRSGTGDYRGELFF. In DNA form, the CDR3 reads TGTGCCAGCAGGTCCGGGACAGGGGATTATAGAGGGGAGCTGTTTTTT.

The rearrangement uses TRBV18 and TRBJ2-6, with 7 bases fitting TRBD1. This CDR3 is 16 amino acids long. The trim removed 4 bases at V and 3 bases at J, leaving 6 bases unmatched. Germline CDR1 and CDR2: KGHSH and LQKENI. The CDR3, as DNA: TGTGCCAGCTCACAGGGGGCACCCTTTGGGGCCAACGTCCTGACTTTC. It yields the protein CASSQGAPFGANVLTF.

The genes are TRBV6-1 and TRBJ2-7; either TRBD1 or TRBD2 may supply D (5 bases each). Trimming took 1 base from V and 3 from J, leaving 13 bases between them. This CDR3 has 15 amino acids. CDR1 and CDR2 from the germline V gene are MNHNS and SASEGT. The CDR3 DNA follows: TGTGCCAGCAGTGAAGGGACGGGACCTAGCTACGAGCAGTACTTC. As protein: CASSEGTGPSYEQYF.

The rearrangement uses TRBV5-6 and TRBJ2-3; the D gene is possibly TRBD1 (5 bases). The CDR3 covers 13 residues. Trimming took off 5 bases at V and 5 bases at J, with 12 bases between the two ends. Germline CDR1 is SGHDT and CDR2 is YYEEEE. In DNA form, the CDR3 reads TGTGCCAGCAGACGCCTCCAGGGAGATACGCAGTATTTT. It translates to CASRRLQGDTQYF.

This chain joins TRBV7-8 and TRBJ2-1; 9 bases are shared with TRBD1. V shed 11 bases, J shed 6 bases, and the junction held 14 bases outside the gene matches. CDR1 and CDR2 (germline): SGHVS, FQNEAQ. The length of the CDR3 is 15 residues. CDR3 DNA: TGTGCCCTTAGTATCGGACAGGGGCGGCTCAATGAGCAGTTCTTC. Encoded protein: CALSIGQGRLNEQFF.

This clone was counted once. J is TRBJ2-4 and V is TRBV30; D tentatively fits TRBD1 or TRBD2 (5 bases each). The V gene's germline CDR1 is GTSNPN and CDR2 SVGIG (reference sequence). V lost 5 bases, J lost 0 bases, and 14 bases lay in between. CDR3 length: 15 amino acids. The CDR3 sequence: CAWSTAGLAKNIQYF. The CDR3 DNA sequence: TGTGCCTGGTCGACAGCCGGACTAGCCAAAAACATTCAGTACTTC. Variable domain in full (rest from reference TRBV30 and TRBJ2-4): SQTIHQWPATLVQPVGSPLSLECTVEGTSNPNLYWYRQAAGRGLQLLFYSVGIGQISSEVPQNLSASRPQDRQFILSSKKLLLSDSGFYLCAWSTAGLAKNIQYFGAGTRLSVL.

The sample holds one count of this clone. The CDR3 protein is CSAWDGGSYEQYF. Written as DNA, the CDR3 is TGCAGCGCCTGGGACGGGGGGTCCTACGAGCAGTACTTC. The chain uses TRBV29-1 and TRBJ2-7; 7 bases are a match to TRBD2. The length of the CDR3 is 13 residues. Trimming cost V 7 bases and J 1 base; bases outside gene matches: 7. The germline V gene encodes CDR1 SQVTM and CDR2 ANQGSEA.

The chain combines TRBV10-1 with TRBJ1-6, with a possible D match to TRBD1 (6 bases). CDR1 WNHNN and CDR2 SYGVQD come from the germline V gene (reference sequence). The CDR3 consists of 13 residues. V dropped 5 bases and J dropped 10 bases, with 12 bases sitting between them. This chain's CDR3 is CASSTGFGSPLHF. In nucleotides, the CDR3 is TGCGCCAGCAGTACAGGGTTTGGATCACCCCTCCACTTT.

The chain joins TRBV5-1 to TRBJ2-5; 8 nucleotides line up with TRBD2. CDR3 length equals 18 residues. The V and J ends lost 4 bases and 5 bases, in that order; junction bases with no gene match: 19. CDR1 and CDR2 from the germline V gene are SGHRS and YFSETQ. CDR3 DNA: TGCGCCAGCAGCCCTGGTACGAGCGGGAGAGACTATAGGGAGACCCAGTACTTC. Protein product: CASSPGTSGRDYRETQYF.

This clone was seen once. This may arise from a read error, as a much more abundant clone is one base away. The same CDR3 is also encoded by other DNA sequences in this sample. The chain combines TRBV7-2 with TRBJ1-1; D not certain. CDR3 length equals 13 residues. Trimming removed 0 bases at V and 1 base at J, with 3 bases between. Germline assignment: CDR1 SGHTA and CDR2 FQGNSA. The CDR3 protein is CASSLAGNTEAFF. The DNA for the CDR3 is TGTGCCAGCAGCTTAGCGGGGAACACTGAAGCTTTCTTT.

This chain connects TRBV10-2 to TRBJ2-3; TRBD2 matches at 8 bases. Germline V lookup: CDR1 WSHSY, CDR2 SAAADI. Unmatched junction bases numbered 4, after V lost 0 bases and J lost 8 bases. CDR3 length equals 14 residues. This CDR3 reads CASSESMLAGTQYF. Here the CDR3 DNA reads TGCGCCAGCAGTGAGTCGATGCTAGCGGGTACGCAGTATTTT.

V and J are TRBV7-8 and TRBJ1-2, with D possibly being TRBD1 (5 bases). Germline CDR1 and CDR2: SGHVS and FQNEAQ. Trimming shortened V by 1 base and J by 6 bases, and 15 bases separated the two germline ends. The CDR3 loop spans 15 amino acids. In DNA form, the CDR3 reads TGTGCCAGCAGCTTAGAGGGGATTCGGTCCCATGGCTACACCTTC. Translation gives CASSLEGIRSHGYTF.

CDR3 residues: CASSLAATGAAEQYF. DNA of the CDR3: TGCGCCAGCAGCTTGGCCGCGACAGGGGCCGCCGAGCAGTACTTC. The chain joins TRBV5-1 to TRBJ2-7; 8 bases match TRBD1. CDR1 is SGHRS and CDR2 is YFSETQ in the germline V gene. The CDR3 has 15 residues. Losses at the gene ends were 0 bases for V and 6 bases for J; bases not matched to a gene: 8.

The gene calls are TRBV6-6 and TRBJ2-7; D is unclear. Per the germline V gene, CDR1 is MNHNY and CDR2 is SVGAGI (reference sequence). V lost 7 bases to trimming and J lost 8 bases, with 12 bases between them. The CDR3 sequence is 11 residues long. CDR3 region: CASTDGLKQYF. The CDR3, as DNA: TGTGCCAGCACGGACGGCCTCAAGCAGTACTTC.

Turning to this clone: This sample also contains other DNA sequences that code for the same CDR3. The rearrangement links TRBV2 to TRBJ1-1; TRBD1 is a possible D gene (6 bases). V lost 9 bases to trimming and J lost 0 bases, with 11 bases between them. Germline CDR1 and CDR2: SNHLY and FYNNEI. This CDR3 region has 13 residues. CDR3 bases: TGTGCCAGGAGAGGACAGATGAACACTGAAGCTTTCTTT. Encoded protein: CARRGQMNTEAFF. Full variable domain (missing parts from reference TRBV2 and TRBJ1-1): EPEVTQTPSHQVTQMGQEVILRCVPISNHLYFYWYRQILGQKVEFLVSFYNNEISEKSEIFDDQFSVERPDGSNFTLKIRSTKLEDSAMYFCARRGQMNTEAFFGQGTRLTVV.

The V gene is TRBV7-2, the J gene TRBJ1-3; D uncertain. Trimming cost V 5 bases and J 4 bases, with 18 bases left between them. This CDR3 region has 16 residues. Germline CDR1 SGHTA, CDR2 FQGNSA. The CDR3 DNA sequence: TGTGCCAGCAGCCCCCATTCGCCCGGGCTCGGAAACACCATATATTTT. Its translation is CASSPHSPGLGNTIYF. Full variable domain (outside the CDR3, taken from reference TRBV7-2 and TRBJ1-3): GAGVSQSPSNKVTEKGKDVELRCDPISGHTALYWYRQSLGQGLEFLIYFQGNSAPDKSGLPSDRFSAERTGGSVSTLTIQRTQQEDSAVYLCASSPHSPGLGNTIYFGEGSWLTVV.

As concerns this clone: Within the sample, other DNA sequences also encode this same CDR3. The rearrangement links TRBV9 to TRBJ1-2; D gene unclear. The CDR3 runs 13 residues. Trimming took off 0 bases at V and 3 bases at J, with 6 bases between the two ends. Per the germline V gene, CDR1 is SGDLS and CDR2 is YYNGEE. The CDR3 loop is CASSVEADYGYTF. DNA for the CDR3: TGTGCCAGCAGCGTAGAGGCAGACTATGGCTACACCTTC.

This clone has just one count. The chain is built from TRBV6-6 and TRBJ2-7; 10 positions agree with TRBD2. The CDR3 is made up of 16 amino acids. CDR1 and CDR2 from the germline V gene are MNHNY and SVGAGI (reference sequence). The V gene end was trimmed by 6 bases and the J gene end by 0 bases; junction bases not matched to a gene: 8. The CDR3 nucleotides read TGTGCCAGCAGAGGGCTAGCGGGAGAGTTCTCCTACGAGCAGTACTTC. Amino acid sequence: CASRGLAGEFSYEQYF.

V and J are TRBV5-1 and TRBJ1-1, with 7 bases lining up with TRBD1. This CDR3 region has 16 residues. The trim removed 4 bases at V and 0 bases at J, leaving 9 bases unmatched. CDR1 SGHRS and CDR2 YFSETQ come from the germline V gene. CDR3 nucleotide sequence: TGCGCCAGCAGCCCCGGGACAGCCAACGTGAACACTGAAGCTTTCTTT. Its protein product is CASSPGTANVNTEAFF. Complete variable domain (other parts from reference TRBV5-1 and TRBJ1-1): KAGVTQTPRYLIKTRGQQVTLSCSPISGHRSVSWYQQTPGQGLQFLFEYFSETQRNKGNFPGRFSGRQFSNSRSEMNVSTLELGDSALYLCASSPGTANVNTEAFFGQGTRLTVV.